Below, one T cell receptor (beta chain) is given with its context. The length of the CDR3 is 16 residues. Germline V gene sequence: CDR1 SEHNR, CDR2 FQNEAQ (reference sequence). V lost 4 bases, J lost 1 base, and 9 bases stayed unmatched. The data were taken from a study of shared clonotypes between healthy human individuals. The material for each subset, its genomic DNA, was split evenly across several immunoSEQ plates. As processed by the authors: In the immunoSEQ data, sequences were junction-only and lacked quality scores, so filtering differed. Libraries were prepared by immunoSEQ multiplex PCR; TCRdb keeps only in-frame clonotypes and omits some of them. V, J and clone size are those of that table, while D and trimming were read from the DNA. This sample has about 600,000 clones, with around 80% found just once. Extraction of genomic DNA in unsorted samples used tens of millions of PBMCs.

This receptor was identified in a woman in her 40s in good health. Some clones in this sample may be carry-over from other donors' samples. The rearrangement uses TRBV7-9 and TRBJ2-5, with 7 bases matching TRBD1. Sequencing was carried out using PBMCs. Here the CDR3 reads CASSSSDSGGQETQYF. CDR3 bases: TGTGCCAGCAGCTCGTCGGACTCAGGGGGCCAAGAGACCCAGTACTTC.